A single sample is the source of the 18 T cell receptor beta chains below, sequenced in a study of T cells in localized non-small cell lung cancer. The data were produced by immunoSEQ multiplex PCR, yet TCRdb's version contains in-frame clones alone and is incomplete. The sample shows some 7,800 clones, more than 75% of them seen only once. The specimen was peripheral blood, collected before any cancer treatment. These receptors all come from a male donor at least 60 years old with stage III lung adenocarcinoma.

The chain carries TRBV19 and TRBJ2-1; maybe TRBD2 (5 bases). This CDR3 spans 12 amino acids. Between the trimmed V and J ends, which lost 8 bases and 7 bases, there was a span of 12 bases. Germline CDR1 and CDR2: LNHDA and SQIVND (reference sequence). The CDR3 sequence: CASSTWENEQFF. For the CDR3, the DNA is TGTGCCAGTTCAACCTGGGAGAATGAGCAGTTCTTC.

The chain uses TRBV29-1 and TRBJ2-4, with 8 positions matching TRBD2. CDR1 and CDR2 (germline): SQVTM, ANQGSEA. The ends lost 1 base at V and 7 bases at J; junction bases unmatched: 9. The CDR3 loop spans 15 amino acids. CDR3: CSVEVSGTSFNIQYF. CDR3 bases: TGCAGCGTTGAAGTTTCCGGGACTAGTTTTAACATTCAGTACTTC.

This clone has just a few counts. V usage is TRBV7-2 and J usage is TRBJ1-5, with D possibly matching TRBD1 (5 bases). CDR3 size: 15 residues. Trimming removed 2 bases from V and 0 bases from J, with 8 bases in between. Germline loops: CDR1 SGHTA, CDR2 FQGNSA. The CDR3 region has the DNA TGTGCCAGCAGCTTAAAGGGGTATAGCAATCAGCCCCAGCATTTT. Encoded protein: CASSLKGYSNQPQHF.

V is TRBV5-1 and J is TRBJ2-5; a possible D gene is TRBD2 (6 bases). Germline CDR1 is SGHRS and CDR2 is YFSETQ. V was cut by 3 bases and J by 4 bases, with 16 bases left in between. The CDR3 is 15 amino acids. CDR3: CASSSQSGVGETQYF. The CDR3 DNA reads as TGCGCCAGCAGCTCCCAGTCGGGGGTCGGAGAGACCCAGTACTTC.

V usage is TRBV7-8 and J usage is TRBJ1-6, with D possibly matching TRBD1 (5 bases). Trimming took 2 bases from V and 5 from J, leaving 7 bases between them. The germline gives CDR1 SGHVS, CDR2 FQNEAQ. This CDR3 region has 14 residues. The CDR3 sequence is CASSLTGDNSPLHF. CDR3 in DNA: TGTGCCAGCAGCTTAACAGGAGATAATTCACCCCTCCACTTT.

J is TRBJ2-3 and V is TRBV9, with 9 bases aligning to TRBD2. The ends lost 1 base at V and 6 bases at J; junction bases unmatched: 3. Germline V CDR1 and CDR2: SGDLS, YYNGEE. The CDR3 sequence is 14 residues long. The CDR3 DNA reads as TGTGCCAGCAGCGTACTCACTAGCGGGGATACGCAGTATTTT. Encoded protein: CASSVLTSGDTQYF.

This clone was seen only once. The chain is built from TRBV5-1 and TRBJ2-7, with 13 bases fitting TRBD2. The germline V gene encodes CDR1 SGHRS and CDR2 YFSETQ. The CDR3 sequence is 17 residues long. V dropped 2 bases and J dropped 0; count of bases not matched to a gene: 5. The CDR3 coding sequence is TGCGCCAGCAGCTTTGGACTAGCGGGAGTCTCCTCCTACGAGCAGTACTTC. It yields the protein CASSFGLAGVSSYEQYF.

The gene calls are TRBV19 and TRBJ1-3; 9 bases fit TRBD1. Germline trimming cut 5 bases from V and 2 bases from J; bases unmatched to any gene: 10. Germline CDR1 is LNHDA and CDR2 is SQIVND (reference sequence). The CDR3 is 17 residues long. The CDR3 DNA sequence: TGTGCCAGTAGTGCTCAGGGACAGGGAACGACTGGAAACACCATATATTTT. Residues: CASSAQGQGTTGNTIYF.

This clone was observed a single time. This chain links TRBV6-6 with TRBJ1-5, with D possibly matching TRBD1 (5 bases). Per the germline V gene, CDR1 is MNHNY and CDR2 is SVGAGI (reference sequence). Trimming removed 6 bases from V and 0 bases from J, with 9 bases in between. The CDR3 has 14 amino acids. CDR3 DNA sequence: TGTGCCAGCAGGATGACAGCTAGCAATCAGCCCCAGCATTTT. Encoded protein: CASRMTASNQPQHF.

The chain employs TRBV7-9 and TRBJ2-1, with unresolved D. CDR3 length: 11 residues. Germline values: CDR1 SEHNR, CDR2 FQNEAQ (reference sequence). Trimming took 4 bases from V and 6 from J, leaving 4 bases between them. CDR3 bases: TGTGCCAGCAGCTGGGCCAATGAGCAGTTCTTC. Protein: CASSWANEQFF.

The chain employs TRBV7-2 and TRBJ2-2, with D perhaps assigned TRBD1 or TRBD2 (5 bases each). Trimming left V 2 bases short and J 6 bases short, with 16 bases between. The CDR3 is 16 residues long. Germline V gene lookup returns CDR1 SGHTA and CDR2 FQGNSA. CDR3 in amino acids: CASSLYGAQVAGELFF. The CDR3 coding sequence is TGTGCCAGCAGCTTATACGGGGCACAGGTTGCCGGGGAGCTGTTTTTT.

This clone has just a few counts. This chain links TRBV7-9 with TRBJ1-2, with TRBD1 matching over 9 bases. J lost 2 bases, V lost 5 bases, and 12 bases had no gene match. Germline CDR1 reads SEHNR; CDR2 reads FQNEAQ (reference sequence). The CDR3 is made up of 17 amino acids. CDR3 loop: CASSPAGTGLDNYGYTF. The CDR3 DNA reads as TGTGCCAGCAGCCCTGCGGGGACAGGGCTTGACAACTATGGCTACACCTTC.

The CDR3 DNA reads TGTGCCAGCAGCCGGAATCAGGGGATGAACACTGAAGCTTTCTTT. Protein product: CASSRNQGMNTEAFF. This chain uses TRBV7-2 with TRBJ1-1; a weak D match, TRBD1 (6 bases). V shed 5 bases and J shed 0 bases, with 13 bases lying between them. The CDR3 totals 15 residues. Germline V gene data show CDR1 as SGHTA and CDR2 as FQGNSA.

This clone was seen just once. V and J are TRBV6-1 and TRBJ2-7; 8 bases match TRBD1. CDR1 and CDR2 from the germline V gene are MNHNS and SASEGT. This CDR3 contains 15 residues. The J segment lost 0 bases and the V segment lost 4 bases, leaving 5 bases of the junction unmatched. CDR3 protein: CASSASGTGSYEQYF. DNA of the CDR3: TGTGCCAGCAGTGCCTCCGGGACAGGCTCCTACGAGCAGTACTTC.

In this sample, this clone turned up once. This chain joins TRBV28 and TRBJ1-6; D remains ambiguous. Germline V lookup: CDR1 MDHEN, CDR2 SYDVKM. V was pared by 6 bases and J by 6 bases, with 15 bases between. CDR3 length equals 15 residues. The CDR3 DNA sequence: TGTGCCAGCAGCCCGACCCGGCAAATTAATTCACCCCTCCACTTT. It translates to CASSPTRQINSPLHF.

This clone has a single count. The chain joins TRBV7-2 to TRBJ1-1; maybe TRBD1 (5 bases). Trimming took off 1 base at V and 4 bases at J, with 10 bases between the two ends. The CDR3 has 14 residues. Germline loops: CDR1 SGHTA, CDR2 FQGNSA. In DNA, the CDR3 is TGTGCCAGCAGCTTAGGGGGACTCGTCACTGAAGCTTTCTTT. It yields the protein CASSLGGLVTEAFF. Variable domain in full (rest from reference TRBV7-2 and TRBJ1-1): GAGVSQSPSNKVTEKGKDVELRCDPISGHTALYWYRQSLGQGLEFLIYFQGNSAPDKSGLPSDRFSAERTGGSVSTLTIQRTQQEDSAVYLCASSLGGLVTEAFFGQGTRLTVV.

The CDR3 sequence is CASSSPSLGGADTQYF. CDR3 DNA: TGTGCCAGCAGCTCACCCAGCCTCGGAGGGGCAGATACGCAGTATTTT. The genes are TRBV5-4 and TRBJ2-3; D may be TRBD2 (6 bases). V shed 3 bases and J shed 4 bases, with 18 bases lying between them. Germline-derived CDR1 and CDR2 are SGHNT and YYREEE (reference sequence). CDR3 length: 16 residues. The full variable domain, with the rest looked up from reference TRBV5-4 and TRBJ2-3, is ETGVTQSPTHLIKTRGQQVTLRCSSQSGHNTVSWYQQALGQGPQFIFQYYREEENGRGNFPPRFSGLQFPNYSSELNVNALELDDSALYLCASSSPSLGGADTQYFGPGTRLTVL.

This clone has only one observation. CDR3 residues: CASQGPLSYTF. The CDR3 DNA follows: TGTGCCAGTCAGGGGCCCTTAAGCTACACCTTC. The chain has TRBV19 and TRBJ1-2; D perhaps matches TRBD1 (6 bases). The ends were cut back, 8 bases at V and 9 bases at J, with 13 bases in the middle. From germline, CDR1 is LNHDA and CDR2 SQIVND (reference sequence). The CDR3 contains 11 residues.